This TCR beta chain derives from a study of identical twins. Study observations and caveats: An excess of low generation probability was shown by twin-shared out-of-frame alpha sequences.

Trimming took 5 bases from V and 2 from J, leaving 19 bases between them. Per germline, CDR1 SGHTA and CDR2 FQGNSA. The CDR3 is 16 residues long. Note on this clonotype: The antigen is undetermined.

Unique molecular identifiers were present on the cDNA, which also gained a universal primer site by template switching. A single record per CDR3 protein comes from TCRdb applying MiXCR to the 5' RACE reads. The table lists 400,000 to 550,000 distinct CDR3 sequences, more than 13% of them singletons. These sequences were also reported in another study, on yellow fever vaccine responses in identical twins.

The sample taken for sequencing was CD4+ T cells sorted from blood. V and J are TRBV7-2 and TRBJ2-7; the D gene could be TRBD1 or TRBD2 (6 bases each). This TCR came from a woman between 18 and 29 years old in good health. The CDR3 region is CASSLGGTQPAYEQYF. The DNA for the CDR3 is TGTGCCAGCAGCCTAGGGGGGACGCAACCCGCCTACGAGCAGTACTTC.